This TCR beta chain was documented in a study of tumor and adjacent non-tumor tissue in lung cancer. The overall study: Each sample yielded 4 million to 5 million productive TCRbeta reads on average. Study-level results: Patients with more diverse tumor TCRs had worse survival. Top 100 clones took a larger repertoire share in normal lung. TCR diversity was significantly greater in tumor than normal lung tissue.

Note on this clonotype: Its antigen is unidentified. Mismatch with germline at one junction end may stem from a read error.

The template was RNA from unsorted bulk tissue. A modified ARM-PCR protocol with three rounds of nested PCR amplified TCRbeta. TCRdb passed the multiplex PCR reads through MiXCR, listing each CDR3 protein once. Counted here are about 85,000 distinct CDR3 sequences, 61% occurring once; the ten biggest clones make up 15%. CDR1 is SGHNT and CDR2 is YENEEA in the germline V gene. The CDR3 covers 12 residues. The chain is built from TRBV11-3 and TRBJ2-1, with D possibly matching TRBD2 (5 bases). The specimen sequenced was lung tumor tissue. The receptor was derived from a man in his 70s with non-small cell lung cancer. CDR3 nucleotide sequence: TGTGCCAACAGCCCCGAGGGTGATGAACAGTTCTTC. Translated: CANSPEGDEQFF.